The clone carrying this TCR beta chain was seen only a few times. What it binds is unknown. This record comes from a study of T-cell reconstitution after alpha-beta-depleted transplantation in children. Notes on the study in general: Reports say that about two months after transplant, the alpha-beta T cells came out of several hundred graft clones that had expanded. The high TCRbeta diversity at day 60 in some patients came from surviving recipient T cells and thymic progenitors. By one year post-transplant, T-cell counts and diversity largely arose from T cells that were newly produced.

Unique molecular identifiers were incorporated into the prepared TCRbeta library. MiXCR, applied by TCRdb to the PCR reads, yields one record per CDR3 protein. The sample records hundreds of thousands of distinct CDR3 sequences, about 12% being singletons. This CDR3 has 15 residues. In germline, CDR1 is SEHNR, CDR2 FQNEAQ (reference sequence). The trim removed 5 bases at V and 3 bases at J, leaving 6 bases unmatched. The receptor comes from a girl aged 2 to 10 with congenital amegakaryocytic thrombocytopenia, due to receive a stem cell transplant. Here the sequenced sample was PBMCs, taken before TCRalphabeta/CD19-depleted stem cell transplant. This chain joins TRBV7-9 and TRBJ2-2, with 7 positions matching TRBD1. The CDR3 loop is CASSPRTGDTGELFF. CDR3 in DNA: TGTGCCAGCAGCCCACGGACAGGAGACACCGGGGAGCTGTTTTTT.